The clone carrying this TCR beta chain was counted between two and nine times. Its antigen is not identified. The source of the sample is a study of post-analysis software for immune sequencing data. Study outcomes and limitations: Controls had lower frequencies than patients of about five TRBV segments, which included TRBV5-6, TRBV5-1 and TRBV20-1. Diversity measured as normalized Chao1 was significantly lower in multiple sclerosis patients than in controls. Same-batch samples co-clustered strongly by F measure.

Germline V CDR1 and CDR2: DFQATT, SNEGSKA (reference sequence). This CDR3 spans 14 amino acids. V gave up 1 base and J gave up 3 bases, with 10 bases separating them. TCR beta cDNA libraries included unique molecular identifiers. From approximately 0.95 to 9.8 million T cells, 400,000 to 650,000 cDNA molecules were obtained. One entry per CDR3 protein results from TCRdb running MiXCR on the PCR reads. The sample shows hundreds of thousands of distinct CDR3 sequences, 25% to 30% of them seen only once. The TCR was taken from a girl aged 5-17 years with multiple sclerosis. Input material: blood. The rearrangement links TRBV20-1 to TRBJ1-5; tentatively, D is TRBD1 (6 bases). The CDR3 sequence is CSARGRGFNQPQHF. The DNA of the CDR3 is TGCAGTGCTAGAGGCAGGGGTTTCAATCAGCCCCAGCATTTT.